The next 18 T cell receptor beta chains were all read from a single sample in a study of T cell responses to AZD1222 COVID-19 vaccine. Assay: immunoSEQ multiplex PCR; the TCRdb copy retains only in-frame clones and omits some. The data show about 140,000 clones, around 89% seen once. This specimen consisted of peripheral blood, obtained 28 days after the second AZD1222 dose. Receptor source: an adult who received the AZD1222 COVID-19 vaccine.

The chain has TRBV6-5 and TRBJ2-2; 9 bases are shared with TRBD2. Per germline, CDR1 MNHEY and CDR2 SVGAGI. The CDR3 length is 16 residues. V lost 4 bases to trimming and J lost 4 bases; unmatched junction nucleotides: 7. For the CDR3, the DNA is TGTGCCAGCAGTTTGTCTCTAGCGGGGTCCACCGGGGAGCTGTTTTTT. This encodes CASSLSLAGSTGELFF.

J is TRBJ2-1 and V is TRBV19; D call uncertain. The CDR3 loop spans 13 amino acids. V was pared by 3 bases and J by 4 bases, with 7 bases between. Germline CDR1 and CDR2: LNHDA and SQIVND (reference sequence). CDR3 sequence (DNA): TGTGCCAGTAGTATTTCCCAATACAATGAGCAGTTCTTC. Protein product: CASSISQYNEQFF.

This chain's CDR3 is CAWSPGTDGNTIYF. The CDR3 DNA sequence: TGTGCCTGGAGCCCAGGGACGGATGGAAACACCATATATTTT. J is TRBJ1-3 and V is TRBV30, with D possibly matching TRBD1 (5 bases). Trimming left V 3 bases short and J 3 bases short, with 12 bases between. This CDR3 contains 14 residues. The germline V gene has CDR1 GTSNPN and CDR2 SVGIG (reference sequence). The full variable domain, in which reference TRBV30 and TRBJ1-3 provide the parts outside the CDR3, is SQTIHQWPATLVQPVGSPLSLECTVEGTSNPNLYWYRQAAGRGLQLLFYSVGIGQISSEVPQNLSASRPQDRQFILSSKKLLLSDSGFYLCAWSPGTDGNTIYFGEGSWLTVV.

The J gene is TRBJ1-1, the V gene TRBV29-1, with D tentatively TRBD1 (6 bases). The ends were cut back, 7 bases at V and 5 bases at J, with 17 bases in the middle. CDR3 size: 13 residues. CDR1 and CDR2 from the germline V gene are SQVTM and ANQGSEA. CDR3 DNA: TGCAGCGGGGGGCCAGACGTGGTTACTGAAGCTTTCTTT. The encoded protein is CSGGPDVVTEAFF. Together with reference TRBV29-1 and TRBJ1-1, the CDR3 gives the full variable domain: SAVISQKPSRDICQRGTSLTIQCQVDSQVTMMFWYRQQPGQSLTLIATANQGSEATYESGFVIDKFPISRPNLTFSTLTVSNMSPEDSSIYLCSGGPDVVTEAFFGQGTRLTVV.

The rearrangement joins TRBV19 to TRBJ2-2; a weak D match, TRBD2 (5 bases). Germline V gives CDR1 LNHDA, CDR2 SQIVND (reference sequence). V lost 7 bases and J lost 7, with 19 bases in between. The CDR3 extends over 15 amino acids. The CDR3 here is CASNPTGVLGGELFF. In DNA, the CDR3 is TGTGCCAGTAATCCGACCGGGGTTTTGGGCGGGGAGCTGTTTTTT.

V gene TRBV2 combines with J gene TRBJ1-2; unclear D gene. From germline, CDR1 is SNHLY and CDR2 FYNNEI. Between the trimmed V and J ends, which lost 3 bases and 3 bases, there was a span of 14 bases. This CDR3 comprises 15 residues. The CDR3 nucleotides are TGTGCCAGCAGTGATTGGCAGTTTTCGGACTATGGCTACACCTTC. Translating it yields CASSDWQFSDYGYTF.

About this clone: An end of the junction does not agree with germline; a read error may underlie this. The V and J genes are TRBV12-3 or TRBV12-4 and TRBJ2-7, with 7 bases aligning to TRBD1. This CDR3 comprises 13 residues. The CDR3 region is CASSLGQVDEQYF. The CDR3 DNA sequence: TGTGCCAGCAGCTTAGGACAGGTAGACGAGCAGTACTTC.

Here the CDR3 DNA reads TGCGCCAGCAGCTTGGTCTCCAGGGACCAAGAGACCCAGTACTTC. Protein product: CASSLVSRDQETQYF. The chain uses TRBV5-1 and TRBJ2-5, with D perhaps TRBD1 (5 bases). Trimming pared 0 bases from V and 0 bases from J, leaving 9 bases between. The CDR3 extends over 15 amino acids. The germline CDR1 and CDR2 sequences are SGHRS and YFSETQ.

The J gene is TRBJ1-2, the V gene TRBV30; a possible D gene is TRBD1 (5 bases). CDR1 and CDR2 (germline): GTSNPN, SVGIG (reference sequence). Trimming removed 0 bases from V and 7 bases from J, with 12 bases in between. The length of the CDR3 is 13 residues. This chain's CDR3 is CAWSVVGTGGYTF. The CDR3, as DNA: TGTGCCTGGAGTGTTGTAGGGACCGGTGGCTACACCTTC.

The chain is built from TRBV7-6 and TRBJ2-7, with D unresolved. From germline, CDR1 is SGHVS and CDR2 FNYEAQ. V lost 1 base and J 5 bases, leaving 12 bases between the germline ends. The length of the CDR3 is 14 residues. The CDR3 bases are TGTGCCAGCAGCTTAGAGATGGGAAGAAACGAGCAGTACTTC. Protein: CASSLEMGRNEQYF. The complete variable domain, with remaining parts taken from reference TRBV7-6 and TRBJ2-7, reads GAGVSQSPRYKVTKRGQDVALRCDPISGHVSLYWYRQALGQGPEFLTYFNYEAQQDKSGLPNDRFSAERPEGSISTLTIQRTEQRDSAMYRCASSLEMGRNEQYFGPGTRLTVT.

This clone has just a few counts. The rearrangement links TRBV4-1 to TRBJ2-3; TRBD2 is a possible D gene (6 bases). The CDR3 has 15 residues. Germline CDR1 MGHRA, CDR2 YSYEKL. V shed 0 bases and J shed 1 base, with 8 bases lying between them. CDR3 region: CASSQDGGGTDTQYF. The CDR3 DNA is TGCGCCAGCAGCCAAGATGGCGGGGGCACAGATACGCAGTATTTT.

The chain recombines TRBV19 with TRBJ1-1, with 7 bases that match TRBD1. This CDR3 spans 15 amino acids. Germline V gene lookup returns CDR1 LNHDA and CDR2 SQIVND (reference sequence). V lost 6 bases and J lost 2; bases outside the gene matches: 9. The CDR3 sequence is CASRTNRGVNTEAFF. The DNA of the CDR3 is TGTGCCAGTAGAACCAACAGGGGCGTCAACACTGAAGCTTTCTTT.

The chain uses TRBV19 and TRBJ2-3; possibly TRBD1 for D (5 bases). The CDR3 loop spans 14 amino acids. V was cut by 4 bases and J by 4 bases, with 12 bases left in between. Germline lookup yields CDR1 LNHDA and CDR2 SQIVND (reference sequence). The CDR3 nucleotides read TGTGCCAGTAGTACCCGACAGTACGCAGATACGCAGTATTTT. Residues: CASSTRQYADTQYF.

The CDR3 DNA follows: TGCGCCAGCAGGACTAGCGGGGCGGAGGAGCAGTTCTTC. This translates into CASRTSGAEEQFF. The rearrangement joins TRBV5-1 to TRBJ2-1; 11 positions match TRBD2. The CDR3 runs to 13 residues. After removal of 5 bases from V and 10 bases from J, the junction contained 5 bases not matched to a gene. Germline lookup yields CDR1 SGHRS and CDR2 YFSETQ.

The chain links TRBV7-2 to TRBJ1-6; no reliable D call. This CDR3 is 14 amino acids long. Trimming took off 4 bases at V and 8 bases at J, with 12 bases between the two ends. Germline V gene sequence: CDR1 SGHTA, CDR2 FQGNSA. As DNA, the CDR3 is TGTGCCAGCAGCTCGGTCCGGAGGGATTCACCCCTCCACTTT. Its translation: CASSSVRRDSPLHF. Full variable domain (rest looked up from reference TRBV7-2 and TRBJ1-6): GAGVSQSPSNKVTEKGKDVELRCDPISGHTALYWYRQSLGQGLEFLIYFQGNSAPDKSGLPSDRFSAERTGGSVSTLTIQRTQQEDSAVYLCASSSVRRDSPLHFGNGTRLTVT.

This clone was recorded only once. J is TRBJ2-3 and V is TRBV11-3, with D uncertain. The CDR3 spans 14 residues. The V gene's germline CDR1 is SGHNT and CDR2 YENEEA. The V end was cut by 4 bases, the J end by 4 bases, with 12 bases between. The CDR3 protein is CASSSPPRSDTQYF. The DNA of the CDR3 is TGTGCCAGCAGCTCCCCCCCAAGGTCAGATACGCAGTATTTT.

The chain combines TRBV12-3 or TRBV12-4 with TRBJ2-7; no definite D call. The CDR3 contains 12 residues. Between the trimmed V and J ends, which lost 8 bases and 6 bases, there was a span of 14 bases. CDR3 region: CASSDPPSEQYF. The CDR3 DNA reads as TGTGCCAGCTCCGACCCACCATCCGAGCAGTACTTC.

The chain carries TRBV19 and TRBJ1-2; possibly TRBD1 for D (5 bases). V dropped 8 bases and J dropped 6 bases, with 22 bases sitting between them. In germline, CDR1 is LNHDA, CDR2 SQIVND (reference sequence). The CDR3 spans 15 residues. The CDR3 protein is CASLPGLNRLDGYTF. Written as DNA, the CDR3 is TGTGCCAGTCTCCCGGGGCTTAATCGACTAGATGGCTACACCTTC.